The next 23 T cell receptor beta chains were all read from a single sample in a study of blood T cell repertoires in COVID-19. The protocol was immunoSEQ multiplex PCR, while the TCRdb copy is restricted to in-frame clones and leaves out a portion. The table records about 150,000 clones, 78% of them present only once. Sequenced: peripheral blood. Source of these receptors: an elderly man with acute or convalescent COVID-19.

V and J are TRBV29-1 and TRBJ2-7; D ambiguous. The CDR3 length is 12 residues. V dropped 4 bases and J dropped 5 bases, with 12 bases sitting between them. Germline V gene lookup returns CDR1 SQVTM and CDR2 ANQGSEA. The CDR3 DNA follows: TGCAGCGTTGTGGGTCAGGTTAACGAGCAGTACTTC. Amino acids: CSVVGQVNEQYF.

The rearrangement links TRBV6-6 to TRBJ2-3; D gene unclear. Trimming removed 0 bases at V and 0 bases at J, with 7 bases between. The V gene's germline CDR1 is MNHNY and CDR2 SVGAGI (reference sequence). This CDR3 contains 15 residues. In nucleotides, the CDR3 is TGTGCCAGCAGTTACTCTCTTCCGAGCACAGATACGCAGTATTTT. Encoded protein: CASSYSLPSTDTQYF.

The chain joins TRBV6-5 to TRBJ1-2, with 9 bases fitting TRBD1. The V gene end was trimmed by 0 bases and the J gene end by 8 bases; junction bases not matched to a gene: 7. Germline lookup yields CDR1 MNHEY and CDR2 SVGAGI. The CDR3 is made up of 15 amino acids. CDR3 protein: CASSYSSGTGQGYTF. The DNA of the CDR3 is TGTGCCAGCAGTTACTCCTCCGGGACAGGGCAAGGCTACACCTTC.

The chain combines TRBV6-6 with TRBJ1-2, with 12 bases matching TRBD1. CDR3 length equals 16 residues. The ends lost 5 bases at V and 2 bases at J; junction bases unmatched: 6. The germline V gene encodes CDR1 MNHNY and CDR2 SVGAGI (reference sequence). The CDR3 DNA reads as TGTGCCAGCAGTCGGGACAGGGGGCCGACGAACTATGGCTACACCTTC. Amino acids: CASSRDRGPTNYGYTF.

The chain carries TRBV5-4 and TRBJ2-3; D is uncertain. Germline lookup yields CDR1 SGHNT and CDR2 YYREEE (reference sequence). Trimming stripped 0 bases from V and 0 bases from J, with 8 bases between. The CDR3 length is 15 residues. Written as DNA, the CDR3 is TGTGCCAGCAGCTTGGCGATCCAGAGCACAGATACGCAGTATTTT. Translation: CASSLAIQSTDTQYF.

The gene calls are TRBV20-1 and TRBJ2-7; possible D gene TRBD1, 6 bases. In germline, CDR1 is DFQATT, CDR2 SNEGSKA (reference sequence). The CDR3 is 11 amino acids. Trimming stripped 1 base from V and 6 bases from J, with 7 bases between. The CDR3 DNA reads TGCAGTGCTAGAGTCAGGGGCGAGCAGTACTTC. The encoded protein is CSARVRGEQYF.

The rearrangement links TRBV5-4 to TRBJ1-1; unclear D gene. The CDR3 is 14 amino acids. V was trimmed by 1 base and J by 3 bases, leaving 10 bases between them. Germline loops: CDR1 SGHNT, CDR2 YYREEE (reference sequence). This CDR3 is CASSLRQRDTEAFF. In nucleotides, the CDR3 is TGTGCCAGCAGCTTGCGGCAGAGGGACACTGAAGCTTTCTTT. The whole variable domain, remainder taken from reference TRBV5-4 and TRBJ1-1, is ETGVTQSPTHLIKTRGQQVTLRCSSQSGHNTVSWYQQALGQGPQFIFQYYREEENGRGNFPPRFSGLQFPNYSSELNVNALELDDSALYLCASSLRQRDTEAFFGQGTRLTVV.

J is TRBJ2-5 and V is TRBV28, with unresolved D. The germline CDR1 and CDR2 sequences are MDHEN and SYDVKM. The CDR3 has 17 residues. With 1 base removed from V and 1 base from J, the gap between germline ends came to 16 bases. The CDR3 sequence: CASSLLYDGWSQETQYF. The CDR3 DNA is TGTGCCAGCAGTTTATTATACGACGGCTGGAGCCAAGAGACCCAGTACTTC.

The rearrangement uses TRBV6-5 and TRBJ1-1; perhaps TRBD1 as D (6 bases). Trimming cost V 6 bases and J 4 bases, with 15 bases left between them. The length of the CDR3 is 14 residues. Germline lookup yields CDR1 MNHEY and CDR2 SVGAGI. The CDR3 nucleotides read TGTGCCAGCAGGATGACAGGTGGACCCACTGAAGCTTTCTTT. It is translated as CASRMTGGPTEAFF.

CDR3 bases: TGTGCCTGGTGTGCAGGGGCTAGCACAGATACGCAGTATTTT. Translation: CAWCAGASTDTQYF. J is TRBJ2-3 and V is TRBV30, with D possibly matching TRBD1 (6 bases). Trimming cost V 5 bases and J 0 bases, with 12 bases left between them. CDR3 length: 14 amino acids. In germline, CDR1 is GTSNPN, CDR2 SVGIG (reference sequence). The complete variable domain, with remaining parts taken from reference TRBV30 and TRBJ2-3, reads SQTIHQWPATLVQPVGSPLSLECTVEGTSNPNLYWYRQAAGRGLQLLFYSVGIGQISSEVPQNLSASRPQDRQFILSSKKLLLSDSGFYLCAWCAGASTDTQYFGPGTRLTVL.

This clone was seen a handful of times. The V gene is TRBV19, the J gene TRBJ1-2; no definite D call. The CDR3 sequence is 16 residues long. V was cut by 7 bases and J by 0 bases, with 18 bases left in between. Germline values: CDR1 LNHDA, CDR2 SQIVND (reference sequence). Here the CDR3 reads CASTRWQAPANYGYTF. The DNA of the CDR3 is TGTGCCAGTACCAGATGGCAGGCCCCAGCTAACTATGGCTACACCTTC.

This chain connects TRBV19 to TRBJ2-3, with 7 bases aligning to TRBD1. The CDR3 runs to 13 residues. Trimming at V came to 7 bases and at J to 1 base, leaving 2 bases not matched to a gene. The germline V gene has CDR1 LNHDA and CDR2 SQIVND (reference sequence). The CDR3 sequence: CASTGTGTDTQYF. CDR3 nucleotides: TGTGCCAGTACCGGGACAGGCACAGATACGCAGTATTTT. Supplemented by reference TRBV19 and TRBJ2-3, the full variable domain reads DGGITQSPKYLFRKEGQNVTLSCEQNLNHDAMYWYRQDPGQGLRLIYYSQIVNDFQKGDIAEGYSVSREKKESFPLTVTSAQKNPTAFYLCASTGTGTDTQYFGPGTRLTVL.

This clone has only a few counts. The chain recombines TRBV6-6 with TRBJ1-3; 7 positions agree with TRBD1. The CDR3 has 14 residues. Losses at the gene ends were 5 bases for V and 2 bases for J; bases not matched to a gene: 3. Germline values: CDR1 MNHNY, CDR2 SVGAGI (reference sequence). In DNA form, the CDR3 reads TGTGCCAGCAGTATAACAGGGGCTGGAAACACCATATATTTT. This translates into CASSITGAGNTIYF.

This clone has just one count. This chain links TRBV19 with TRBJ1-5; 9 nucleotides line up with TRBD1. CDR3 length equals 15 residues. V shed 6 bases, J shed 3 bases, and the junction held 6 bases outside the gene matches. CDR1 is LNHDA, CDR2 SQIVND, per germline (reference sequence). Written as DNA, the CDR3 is TGTGCCAGTAGGACGGACAGGGGCGCCAATCAGCCCCAGCATTTT. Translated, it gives CASRTDRGANQPQHF. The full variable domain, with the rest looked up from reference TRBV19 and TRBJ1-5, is DGGITQSPKYLFRKEGQNVTLSCEQNLNHDAMYWYRQDPGQGLRLIYYSQIVNDFQKGDIAEGYSVSREKKESFPLTVTSAQKNPTAFYLCASRTDRGANQPQHFGDGTRLSIL.

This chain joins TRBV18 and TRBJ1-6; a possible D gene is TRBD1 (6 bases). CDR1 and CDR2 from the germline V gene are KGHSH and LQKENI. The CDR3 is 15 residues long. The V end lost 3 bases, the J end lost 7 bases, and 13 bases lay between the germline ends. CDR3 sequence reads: CASSPGGLENSPLHF. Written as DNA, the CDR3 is TGTGCCAGCTCACCTGGGGGCTTAGAGAATTCACCCCTCCACTTT.

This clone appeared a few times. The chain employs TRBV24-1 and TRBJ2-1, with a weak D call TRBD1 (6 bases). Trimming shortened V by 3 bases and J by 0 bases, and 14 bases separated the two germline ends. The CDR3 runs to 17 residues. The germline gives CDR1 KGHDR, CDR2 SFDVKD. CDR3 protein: CATSDLNGQSSYNEQFF. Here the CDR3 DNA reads TGTGCCACCAGTGATCTGAACGGACAGAGCTCCTACAATGAGCAGTTCTTC.

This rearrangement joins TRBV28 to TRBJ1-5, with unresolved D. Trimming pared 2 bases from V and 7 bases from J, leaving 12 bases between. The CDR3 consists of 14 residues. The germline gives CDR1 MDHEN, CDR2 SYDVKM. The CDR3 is CASSLPLSRQPQHF. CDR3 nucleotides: TGTGCCAGCAGTTTACCCTTATCGCGGCAGCCCCAGCATTTT. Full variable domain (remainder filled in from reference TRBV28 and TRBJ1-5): DVKVTQSSRYLVKRTGEKVFLECVQDMDHENMFWYRQDPGLGLRLIYFSYDVKMKEKGDIPEGYSVSREKKERFSLILESASTNQTSMYLCASSLPLSRQPQHFGDGTRLSIL.

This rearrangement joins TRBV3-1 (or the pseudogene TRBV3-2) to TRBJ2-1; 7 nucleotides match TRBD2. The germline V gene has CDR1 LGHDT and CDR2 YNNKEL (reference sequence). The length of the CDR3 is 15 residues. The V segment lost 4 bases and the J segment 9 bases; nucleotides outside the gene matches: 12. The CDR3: CASSRTSTSVTEQFF. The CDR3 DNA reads TGTGCCAGCAGCCGGACAAGTACTAGCGTCACTGAGCAGTTCTTC.

CDR3 in amino acids: CASSLDGENTIYF. The DNA of the CDR3 is TGTGCCAGCAGTTTGGACGGGGAAAACACCATATATTTT. V is TRBV12-3 or TRBV12-4 and J is TRBJ1-3; D ambiguous. The V and J ends lost 3 bases and 6 bases respectively, with 9 bases between them. The CDR3 loop spans 13 amino acids.

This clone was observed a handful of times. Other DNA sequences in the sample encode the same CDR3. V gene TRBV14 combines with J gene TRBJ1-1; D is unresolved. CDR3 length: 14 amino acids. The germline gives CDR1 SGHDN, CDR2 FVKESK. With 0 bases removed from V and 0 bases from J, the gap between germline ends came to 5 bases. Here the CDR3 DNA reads TGTGCCAGCAGCCAAGATCTAATGAACACTGAAGCTTTCTTT. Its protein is CASSQDLMNTEAFF.

CDR3 protein: CSVGLAGGETQYF. The DNA of the CDR3 is TGCAGCGTAGGACTAGCGGGGGGGGAGACCCAGTACTTC. The V call is TRBV29-1, the J call TRBJ2-5, with 15 bases that match TRBD2. The CDR3 runs to 13 residues. Trimming at V came to 6 bases and at J to 5 bases, leaving 1 base not matched to a gene. Per the germline V gene, CDR1 is SQVTM and CDR2 is ANQGSEA.

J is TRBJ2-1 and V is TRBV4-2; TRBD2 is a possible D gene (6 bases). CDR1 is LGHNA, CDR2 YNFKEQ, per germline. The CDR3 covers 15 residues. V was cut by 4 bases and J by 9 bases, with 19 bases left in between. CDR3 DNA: TGTGCCAGCAGCCCCTCGGGACTTACAGTGGGTGAGCAGTTCTTC. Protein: CASSPSGLTVGEQFF.

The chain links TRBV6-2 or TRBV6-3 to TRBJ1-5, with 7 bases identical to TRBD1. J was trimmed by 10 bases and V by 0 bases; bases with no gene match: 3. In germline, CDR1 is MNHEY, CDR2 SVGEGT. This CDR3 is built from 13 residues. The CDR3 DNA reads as TGTGCCAGCAGTTACTCGGAGGGGGCCCCCCAGCATTTT. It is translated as CASSYSEGAPQHF.